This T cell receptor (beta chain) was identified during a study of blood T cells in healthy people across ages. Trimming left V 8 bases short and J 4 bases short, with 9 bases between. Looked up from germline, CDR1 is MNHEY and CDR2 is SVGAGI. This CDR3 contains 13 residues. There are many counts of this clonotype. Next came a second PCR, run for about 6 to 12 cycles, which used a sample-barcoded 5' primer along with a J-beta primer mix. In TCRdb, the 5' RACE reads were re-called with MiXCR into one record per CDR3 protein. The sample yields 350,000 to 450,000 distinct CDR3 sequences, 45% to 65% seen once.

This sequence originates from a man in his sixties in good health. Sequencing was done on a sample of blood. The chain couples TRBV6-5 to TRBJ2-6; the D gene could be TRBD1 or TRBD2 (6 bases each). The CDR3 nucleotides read TGTGCCAGCGGGGGGCTCGGGGCCAACGTCCTGACTTTC. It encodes CASGGLGANVLTF.